This T cell receptor (beta chain) was identified during a study of cytomegalovirus exposure and HLA in healthy donors. On the study more broadly: Among a few hundred genotyped donors, around 80% fell in the Caucasian-associated ancestry cluster. Findings and caveats of the study: The sole available immune exposure information was CMV serostatus. A missense DCLRE1C variant was associated with V- and J-gene trimming of TCR beta chains in a later analysis, and an independent cohort replicated the association. A further, later analysis showed that HLA-associated TCR beta chains (compared with equally common others) were more clonally expanded.

13 Jbeta primers and 60 Vbeta primers were used for the PCR. The repertoire was sequenced with immunoSEQ multiplex PCR; TCRdb's copy has only in-frame clones and lacks some. The table lists 65,000 to 95,000 clones, 70% to 85% of them singletons. This CDR3 is built from 18 residues. Germline V gene lookup returns CDR1 SGHAT and CDR2 FQNNGV. The J segment lost 0 bases and the V segment lost 2 bases, leaving 8 bases of the junction unmatched. As for this clone: Its antigen is currently unknown.

The TCR sequence derives from a man younger than 40 in good health and CMV-seronegative. What was sequenced was PBMCs. The rearrangement uses TRBV11-2 and TRBJ2-3, with TRBD2 identical over 10 bases. The CDR3 region has the DNA TGTGCCAGCAGCTTAATACTAGCGGGGACCACTAGCACAGATACGCAGTATTTT. Translating it yields CASSLILAGTTSTDTQYF. The complete variable domain, with remaining parts taken from reference TRBV11-2 and TRBJ2-3, reads EAGVAQSPRYKIIEKRQSVAFWCNPISGHATLYWYQQILGQGPKLLIQFQNNGVVDDSQLPKDRFSAERLKGVDSTLKIQPAKLEDSAVYLCASSLILAGTTSTDTQYFGPGTRLTVL.